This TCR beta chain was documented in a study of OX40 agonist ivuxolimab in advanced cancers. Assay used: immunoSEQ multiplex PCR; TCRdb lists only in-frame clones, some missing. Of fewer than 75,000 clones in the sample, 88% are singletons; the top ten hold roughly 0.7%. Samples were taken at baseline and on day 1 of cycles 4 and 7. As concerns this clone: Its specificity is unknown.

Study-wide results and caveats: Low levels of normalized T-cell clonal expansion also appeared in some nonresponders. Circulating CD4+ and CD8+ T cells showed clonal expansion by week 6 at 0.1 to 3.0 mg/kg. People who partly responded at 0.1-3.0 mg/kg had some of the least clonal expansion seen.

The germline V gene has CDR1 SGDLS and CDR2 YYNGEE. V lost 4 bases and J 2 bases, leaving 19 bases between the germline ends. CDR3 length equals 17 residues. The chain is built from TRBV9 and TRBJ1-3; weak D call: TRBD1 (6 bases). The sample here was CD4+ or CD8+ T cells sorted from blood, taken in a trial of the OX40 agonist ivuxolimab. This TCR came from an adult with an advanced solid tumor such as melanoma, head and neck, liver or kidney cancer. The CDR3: CASSPGQPAPTGNTIYF. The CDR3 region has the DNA TGTGCCAGCAGCCCAGGACAGCCAGCGCCTACTGGAAACACCATATATTTT.